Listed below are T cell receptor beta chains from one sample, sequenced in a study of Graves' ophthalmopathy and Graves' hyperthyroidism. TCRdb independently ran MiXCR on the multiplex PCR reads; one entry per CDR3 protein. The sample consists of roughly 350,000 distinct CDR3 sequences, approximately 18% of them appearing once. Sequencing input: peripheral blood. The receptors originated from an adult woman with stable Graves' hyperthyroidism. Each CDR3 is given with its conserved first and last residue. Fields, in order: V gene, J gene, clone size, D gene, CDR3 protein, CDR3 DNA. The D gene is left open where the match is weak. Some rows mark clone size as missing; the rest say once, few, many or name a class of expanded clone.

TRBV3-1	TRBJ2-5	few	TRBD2	CASSGGSGRSQETQYF	TGTGCCAGCAGCGGGGGGAGCGGGAGATCGCAAGAGACCCAGTACTTC
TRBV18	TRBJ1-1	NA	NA	CASSPGGGLNTEAFF	TGTGCCAGCTCACCAGGGGGGGGGTTAAACACTGAAGCTTTCTTT
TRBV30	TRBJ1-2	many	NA	CAWIGGFSYGYTF	TGTGCCTGGATAGGGGGGTTCTCCTATGGCTACACCTTC
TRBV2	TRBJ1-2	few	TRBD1	CASSEQTGTNYGYTF	TGTGCCAGCAGTGAACAGACAGGGACTAACTATGGCTACACCTTC
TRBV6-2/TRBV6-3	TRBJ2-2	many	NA	CASSFFPDTGELFF	TGTGCCAGCAGTTTCTTTCCCGACACCGGGGAGCTGTTTTTT
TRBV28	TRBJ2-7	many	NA	CASSLGWDLYEQYF	TGTGCCAGCAGTTTAGGGTGGGACCTCTACGAGCAGTACTTC
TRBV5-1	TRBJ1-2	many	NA	CASSLGRGRDGYTF	TGCGCCAGCAGCCTTGGACGGGGGCGGGATGGCTACACCTTC
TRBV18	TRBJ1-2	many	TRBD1	CASSPPGQAYGYTF	TGTGCCAGCTCACCACCAGGACAGGCCTATGGCTACACCTTC
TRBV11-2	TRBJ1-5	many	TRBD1	CASSLDRGVYSNQPQHF	TGTGCCAGCAGCTTAGACAGGGGGGTATATAGCAATCAGCCCCAGCATTTT
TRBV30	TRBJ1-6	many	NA	CAWSGGGSYNSPLHF	TGTGCCTGGAGTGGCGGGGGCTCCTATAATTCACCCCTCCACTTT
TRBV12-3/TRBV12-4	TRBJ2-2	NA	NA	CASSFRPRTYLGKNTGELFF	TGTGCCAGCAGTTTCCGTCCTCGGACTTATCTCGGAAAGAACACCGGGGAGCTGTTTTTT
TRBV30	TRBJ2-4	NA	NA	CAWSVGPGGNIQYF	TGTGCCTGGAGTGTAGGTCCAGGGGGGAACATTCAGTACTTC
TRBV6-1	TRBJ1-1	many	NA	CATGDGERAFF	TGTGCCACCGGAGATGGGGAGAGGGCCTTCTTT
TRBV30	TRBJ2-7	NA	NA	CAWSVLGRGGLYEQYF	TGTGCCTGGAGTGTACTCGGCAGGGGGGGATTATACGAGCAGTACTTC
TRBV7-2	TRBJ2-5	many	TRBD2	CASSRRTSPQETQYF	TGTGCCAGCAGCCGCCGGACTAGCCCCCAAGAGACCCAGTACTTC